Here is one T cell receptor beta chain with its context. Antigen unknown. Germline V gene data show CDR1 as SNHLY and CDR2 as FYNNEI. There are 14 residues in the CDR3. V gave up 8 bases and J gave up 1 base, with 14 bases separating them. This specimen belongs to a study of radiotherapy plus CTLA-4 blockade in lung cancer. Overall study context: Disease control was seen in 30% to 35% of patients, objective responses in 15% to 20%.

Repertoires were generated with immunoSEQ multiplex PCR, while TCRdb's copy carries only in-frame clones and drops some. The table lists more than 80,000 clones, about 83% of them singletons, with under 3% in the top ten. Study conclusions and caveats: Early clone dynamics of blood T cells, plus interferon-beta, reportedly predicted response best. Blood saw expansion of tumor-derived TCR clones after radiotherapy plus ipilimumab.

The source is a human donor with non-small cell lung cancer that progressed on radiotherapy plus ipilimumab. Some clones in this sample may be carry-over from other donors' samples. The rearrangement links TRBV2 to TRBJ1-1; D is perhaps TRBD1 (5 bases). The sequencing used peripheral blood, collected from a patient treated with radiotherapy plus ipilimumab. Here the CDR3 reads CASYPLGGNTEAFF. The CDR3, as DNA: TGTGCCAGCTACCCCCTCGGGGGGAACACTGAAGCTTTCTTT.